These T cell receptor beta chains were read from a single sample in a study of blood T cell repertoires in COVID-19. The repertoire was sequenced with immunoSEQ multiplex PCR; TCRdb's copy has only in-frame clones and lacks some. Among about 120,000 clones, roughly 80% were seen once, and the ten largest hold 7.9%. The source material was peripheral blood. The receptors derive from a human donor in a cohort sampled during active COVID-19. CDR3s include the opening cysteine and the closing phenylalanine or tryptophan. Each record gives: CDR3 protein, V gene, J gene, CDR3 length.

CDR3aa: CASSFSTGFILEQYF
v_gene: TRBV27
j_gene: TRBJ2-7
len: 15

CDR3aa: CASSGADRSPGELFF
v_gene: TRBV9
j_gene: TRBJ2-2
len: 15

CDR3aa: CASSNWTGGAEETQYF
v_gene: TRBV19
j_gene: TRBJ2-5
len: 16

CDR3aa: CASSSFLGAPLHF
v_gene: TRBV7-2
j_gene: TRBJ1-6
len: 13

CDR3aa: CASSYSQVPYEQYF
v_gene: TRBV6-5
j_gene: TRBJ2-7
len: 14

CDR3aa: CASSPSPGISYGYTF
v_gene: TRBV18
j_gene: TRBJ1-2
len: 15

CDR3aa: CASSFGTGNGYTF
v_gene: TRBV19
j_gene: TRBJ1-2
len: 13

CDR3aa: CASSLGVSSETQYF
v_gene: TRBV27
j_gene: TRBJ2-5
len: 14

CDR3aa: CASSLHGTNYGYTF
v_gene: TRBV6-4
j_gene: TRBJ1-2
len: 14

CDR3aa: CASSMGSSGEQYF
v_gene: TRBV19
j_gene: TRBJ2-7
len: 13

CDR3aa: CASTPVESTYEQYF
v_gene: TRBV25-1
j_gene: TRBJ2-7
len: 14

CDR3aa: CASSQNPLHF
v_gene: TRBV5-8
j_gene: TRBJ1-6
len: 10

CDR3aa: CASSLIGGTGKMGYTF
v_gene: TRBV28
j_gene: TRBJ1-2
len: 16

CDR3aa: CASSSRGATEAFF
v_gene: TRBV28
j_gene: TRBJ1-1
len: 13

CDR3aa: CASSYSIGGGEKLFF
v_gene: TRBV6-5
j_gene: TRBJ1-4
len: 15

CDR3aa: CARSFWTGKDQPQHF
v_gene: TRBV5-3
j_gene: TRBJ1-5
len: 15

CDR3aa: CASSRSQGGSPLHF
v_gene: TRBV27
j_gene: TRBJ1-6
len: 14

CDR3aa: CASSLNGRASYNEQFF
v_gene: TRBV27
j_gene: TRBJ2-1
len: 16

CDR3aa: CASSEEGSGSYEQYF
v_gene: TRBV6-1
j_gene: TRBJ2-7
len: 15

CDR3aa: CASSKGEDIPYEQYF
v_gene: TRBV19
j_gene: TRBJ2-7
len: 15

CDR3aa: CASSTLKDRGNSPLHF
v_gene: TRBV19
j_gene: TRBJ1-6
len: 16

CDR3aa: CASTGTGSNTIYF
v_gene: TRBV2
j_gene: TRBJ1-3
len: 13

CDR3aa: CAISPGTAPSEQYF
v_gene: TRBV10-3
j_gene: TRBJ2-7
len: 14

CDR3aa: CATMTGPLYEQYF
v_gene: TRBV2
j_gene: TRBJ2-7
len: 13

CDR3aa: CASSLWAGTGSMNTEAFF
v_gene: TRBV28
j_gene: TRBJ1-1
len: 18

CDR3aa: CAWTVGLGYGYTF
v_gene: TRBV30
j_gene: TRBJ1-2
len: 13

CDR3aa: CASSSGTTEKETQYF
v_gene: TRBV5-1
j_gene: TRBJ2-5
len: 15

CDR3aa: CSVESDTSYEQYF
v_gene: TRBV29-1
j_gene: TRBJ2-7
len: 13

CDR3aa: CASSPPGQGAYEQYF
v_gene: TRBV18
j_gene: TRBJ2-7
len: 15

CDR3aa: CAGWEGSNYGYTF
v_gene: TRBV2
j_gene: TRBJ1-2
len: 13

CDR3aa: CASSFARTGVRSYEQYF
v_gene: TRBV13
j_gene: TRBJ2-7
len: 17

CDR3aa: CASSQEAATGVEQYF
v_gene: TRBV4-2
j_gene: TRBJ2-7
len: 15

CDR3aa: CASSPWGESQETQYF
v_gene: TRBV25-1
j_gene: TRBJ2-5
len: 15

CDR3aa: CASSPGRGEQYF
v_gene: TRBV4-1
j_gene: TRBJ2-7
len: 12

CDR3aa: CASSEAGRGAYEQYF
v_gene: TRBV6-1
j_gene: TRBJ2-7
len: 15

CDR3aa: CASSDRTGGGEQYF
v_gene: TRBV2
j_gene: TRBJ2-7
len: 14

CDR3aa: CASSLGTYEQYF
v_gene: TRBV2
j_gene: TRBJ2-7
len: 12

CDR3aa: CASRGTGFGTNEKLFF
v_gene: TRBV4-1
j_gene: TRBJ1-4
len: 16

CDR3aa: CASSYAKWNQPQHF
v_gene: TRBV6-2/TRBV6-3
j_gene: TRBJ1-5
len: 14

CDR3aa: CASSLRQGTEAFF
v_gene: TRBV7-2
j_gene: TRBJ1-1
len: 13

CDR3aa: CASSSQGAQPQHF
v_gene: TRBV27
j_gene: TRBJ1-5
len: 13

CDR3aa: CATSRDRGDEQYF
v_gene: TRBV15
j_gene: TRBJ2-7
len: 13

CDR3aa: CASSLDGTGDEQYF
v_gene: TRBV11-2
j_gene: TRBJ2-7
len: 14

CDR3aa: CASSQAGTGSNQPQHF
v_gene: TRBV3-1/TRBV3-2
j_gene: TRBJ1-5
len: 16

CDR3aa: CASSDRVRSFLMDGYTF
v_gene: TRBV11-2
j_gene: TRBJ1-2
len: 17

CDR3aa: CASSPGRGETQYF
v_gene: TRBV5-4
j_gene: TRBJ2-5
len: 13

CDR3aa: CASSLGGRGSYEQYF
v_gene: TRBV5-1
j_gene: TRBJ2-7
len: 15

CDR3aa: CASSPGGRGRPYEQYF
v_gene: TRBV6-2/TRBV6-3
j_gene: TRBJ2-7
len: 16

CDR3aa: CASSPGGEHQPQHF
v_gene: TRBV5-1
j_gene: TRBJ1-5
len: 14

CDR3aa: CASTSGGSHYGYTF
v_gene: TRBV9
j_gene: TRBJ1-2
len: 14

CDR3aa: CASSPDMVGEQYF
v_gene: TRBV5-1
j_gene: TRBJ2-7
len: 13

CDR3aa: CASSTGTEIYEQYF
v_gene: TRBV28
j_gene: TRBJ2-7
len: 14

CDR3aa: CASSLEIPGLTFSGNTIYF
v_gene: TRBV7-2
j_gene: TRBJ1-3
len: 19

CDR3aa: CASHKRGAYNEQFF
v_gene: TRBV6-6
j_gene: TRBJ2-1
len: 14